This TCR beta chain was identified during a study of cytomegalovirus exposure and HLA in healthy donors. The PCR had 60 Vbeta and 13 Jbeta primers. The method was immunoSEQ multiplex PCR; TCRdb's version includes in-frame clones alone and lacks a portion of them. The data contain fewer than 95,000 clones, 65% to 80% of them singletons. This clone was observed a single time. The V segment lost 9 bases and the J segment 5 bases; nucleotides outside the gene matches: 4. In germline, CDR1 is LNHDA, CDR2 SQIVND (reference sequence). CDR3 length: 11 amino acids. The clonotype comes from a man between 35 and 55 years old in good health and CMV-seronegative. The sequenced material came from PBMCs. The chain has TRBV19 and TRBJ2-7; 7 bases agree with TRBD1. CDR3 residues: CASTQGNEQYF. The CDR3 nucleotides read TGTGCCAGCACACAGGGGAACGAGCAGTACTTC.